The rows below give T cell receptor beta chains drawn from one sample of a study of blood T cell repertoires in COVID-19. This table comes from immunoSEQ multiplex PCR, and its TCRdb copy is limited to in-frame clones, with some not included. The table records 250,000 to 400,000 clones, 75% to 90% of them present only once. Input material: peripheral blood. All receptors come from a woman in her 30s with COVID-19, enrolled during active disease. CDR3s include the opening cysteine and the closing phenylalanine or tryptophan. D genes are given only for firm matches. Not all rows give a size; the values are once, few, many and, for expanded clones, a class.

j_gene,d_gene,v_gene,abundance,CDR3nt,CDR3aa
TRBJ1-5,NA,TRBV12-3/TRBV12-4,NA,TGTGCCAGCAGTTTACAGTACAATCAGCCCCAGCATTTT,CASSLQYNQPQHF
TRBJ2-1,TRBD2,TRBV30,NA,TGTGCCTGGAGTCGTATAAGCGGGAGCACCTACAATGAGCAGTTCTTC,CAWSRISGSTYNEQFF
TRBJ2-1,NA,TRBV25-1,NA,TGTGCCAGCTCTCTAGCCTACAATGAGCAGTTCTTC,CASSLAYNEQFF
TRBJ1-4,NA,TRBV7-9,NA,TGTGCCAGCAGCTTAGATATCAGTTCTGAAAAACTGTTTTTT,CASSLDISSEKLFF
TRBJ2-5,NA,TRBV7-9,NA,TGTGCCAGCAGCCGTCACCAAGAGACCCAGTACTTC,CASSRHQETQYF
TRBJ2-2,TRBD2,TRBV11-2,NA,TGTGCCAGCCGAGGGGTAGCGGGACCCACCGGGGAGCTGTTTTTT,CASRGVAGPTGELFF
TRBJ1-1,TRBD1,TRBV5-1,NA,TGCGCCAGCAGCTTGGAGTATACTGGGCAGGGGGGCACTGAAGCTTTCTTT,CASSLEYTGQGGTEAFF
TRBJ2-2,TRBD2,TRBV19,NA,TGTGCCAGTAAAATCCTGGGCGAGGCTAGCGGATTCACCGGGGAGCTGTTTTTT,CASKILGEASGFTGELFF
TRBJ2-3,NA,TRBV7-9,NA,TGTGCCAGCAGCTTATCCCTACCCCCAGGGGATACGCAGTATTTT,CASSLSLPPGDTQYF
TRBJ1-1,NA,TRBV29-1,once,TGCAGCGTTGAAGGGGGGGTTGGCACTGAAGCTTTCTTT,CSVEGGVGTEAFF
TRBJ2-1,TRBD2,TRBV6-5,NA,TGTGCCAGCAGTTACGGACTAGCGGGACGAATGAATGAGCAGTTCTTC,CASSYGLAGRMNEQFF
TRBJ1-2,NA,TRBV10-2,NA,TGCGCCAGCAGTGACTCGGGGAACTATGGCTACACCTTC,CASSDSGNYGYTF
TRBJ1-1,NA,TRBV29-1,NA,TGCAGCGCCACTCACGGCGGAAACACTGAAGCTTTCTTT,CSATHGGNTEAFF
TRBJ1-6,NA,TRBV13,few,TGTGCCAGCAGCCCTTACGGGGTTTCGACACCCCTCCACTTT,CASSPYGVSTPLHF
TRBJ2-7,NA,TRBV28,NA,TGTGCCAGCAGTTTATTAACCGGCTCCTACGAGCAGTACTTC,CASSLLTGSYEQYF
TRBJ1-6,NA,TRBV27,NA,TGTGCCAGCAGTCTCGGGACACACGTCGGGAATTCACCCCTCCACTTT,CASSLGTHVGNSPLHF
TRBJ2-7,TRBD1,TRBV6-5,few,TGTGCCAGCAGTTACGCCGGACAGGAACACTACGAGCAGTACTTC,CASSYAGQEHYEQYF
TRBJ1-3,TRBD1,TRBV7-6,NA,TGTGCCAGCAGCTTCCTACAGGGGTCTGGAAACACCATATATTTT,CASSFLQGSGNTIYF
TRBJ2-7,NA,TRBV28,NA,TGTGCCAGCAGTTTTCGGGACAACTCCTACGAGCAGTACTTC,CASSFRDNSYEQYF
TRBJ2-7,NA,TRBV9,few,TGTGCCAGCAGCGTAGCTGCGGGACCCTACGAGCAGTACTTC,CASSVAAGPYEQYF
TRBJ1-2,TRBD1,TRBV3-1/TRBV3-2,NA,TGTGCCAGCACCCAGGGGGCCCTCAACTATGGCTACACCTTC,CASTQGALNYGYTF
TRBJ1-5,NA,TRBV6-5,NA,TGTGCCAGCAGTTCACATCACTTAGGGAGCAGGCAGCCCCAGCATTTT,CASSSHHLGSRQPQHF
TRBJ1-1,TRBD1,TRBV6-6,NA,TGTGCCAGCAGTTACGGTACGGGACAGCGCCGAACTGAAGCTTTCTTT,CASSYGTGQRRTEAFF
TRBJ2-7,NA,TRBV11-2,NA,TGTGCCAGCAGCCCCCCATGGGCCTCCTACGAGCAGTACTTC,CASSPPWASYEQYF
TRBJ1-2,NA,TRBV15,NA,TGTGCCACCAGCAGTTTGAGCGTCGGCAGGGGTAAAGGCTACACCTTC,CATSSLSVGRGKGYTF
TRBJ2-7,TRBD2,TRBV18,NA,TGTGCCAGCTCACCACCGGGGCTAGCGGGAGGGATTCAGTACTTC,CASSPPGLAGGIQYF
TRBJ2-2,NA,TRBV29-1,NA,TGCAGCGTTGAGGGGGCGCCCGGGGAGCTGTTTTTT,CSVEGAPGELFF
TRBJ1-2,TRBD1,TRBV18,NA,TGTGCCAGCTCGCAGACAGGGCCCTATGGCTACACCTTC,CASSQTGPYGYTF
TRBJ1-1,NA,TRBV7-9,NA,TGTGCCAGCAGCTTAGCGCTAACAGGATCGAACACTGAAGCTTTCTTT,CASSLALTGSNTEAFF
TRBJ2-1,TRBD2,TRBV7-3,NA,TGTGCCAGCAGCTTAGGCGGGAGCGCCCGTGAGCAGTTCTTC,CASSLGGSAREQFF
TRBJ1-1,TRBD1,TRBV7-9,NA,TGTGCCAGCAGCCCACTGACAGGGGCGAACACTGAAGCTTTCTTT,CASSPLTGANTEAFF
TRBJ2-7,TRBD2,TRBV7-6,NA,TGTGCCAGCAGCACGGGGGGACGGACGGAGCAGTACTTC,CASSTGGRTEQYF
TRBJ1-2,TRBD1,TRBV11-1,NA,TGTGCCAGCAGCACTCCCGGACAGGGTGAAGGCTACACCTTC,CASSTPGQGEGYTF
TRBJ2-1,TRBD2,TRBV28,NA,TGTGCCAGCAGCACAACTAGCGGGAGTAAGGATGAGCAGTTCTTC,CASSTTSGSKDEQFF
TRBJ1-1,NA,TRBV19,NA,TGTGCCAGTAGCCTCATTATTGGGGGGACTGAAGCTTTCTTT,CASSLIIGGTEAFF
TRBJ2-5,TRBD1,TRBV7-9,NA,TGTGCCAGCAGCTTACAGCGGACAGGGCGAACAGAGACCCAGTACTTC,CASSLQRTGRTETQYF
TRBJ2-5,TRBD2,TRBV10-2,NA,TGCGCCAGCAGCCAAGGACTAGCGGGAGTGGAGACCCAGTACTTC,CASSQGLAGVETQYF
TRBJ1-5,NA,TRBV28,NA,TGTGCCAGCACCCCAACAGGGACTCAGCCCCAGCATTTT,CASTPTGTQPQHF
TRBJ1-4,NA,TRBV5-4,few,TGTGCCAGCAGCATGGCCGTAACTAATGAAAAACTGTTTTTT,CASSMAVTNEKLFF
TRBJ1-4,TRBD1,TRBV6-5,NA,TGTGCCAGCAGTCTAATACAGGGGACTAATGAAAAACTGTTTTTT,CASSLIQGTNEKLFF
TRBJ1-5,TRBD1,TRBV5-8,NA,TGTGCCAGCAGCTTGAGACAGGGAGGTGGCAATCAGCCCCAGCATTTT,CASSLRQGGGNQPQHF
TRBJ1-3,NA,TRBV5-1,NA,TGCGCCAGCAGCTTTGGGGCCACCTCTGGAAACACCATATATTTT,CASSFGATSGNTIYF
TRBJ2-2,NA,TRBV19,NA,TGTGCCAGCGAGGAGGGGGCGTACACCGGGGAGCTGTTTTTT,CASEEGAYTGELFF
TRBJ2-7,TRBD2,TRBV7-9,NA,TGTGCCAGCAGCCCGGGACTAGCGGGAGGGCCGAGCTCCTACGAGCAGTACTTC,CASSPGLAGGPSSYEQYF
TRBJ1-3,TRBD1,TRBV5-1,NA,TGCGCCAGCAAACCGACAGGGGGCTCTGGAAACACCATATATTTT,CASKPTGGSGNTIYF